The 31 T cell receptor beta chains presented below share a single source sample, sequenced in a study of T cells in Graves' hyperthyroidism and ophthalmopathy. TCR beta CDR3 regions were amplified from RNA transcripts. Initially, a first-round RT-PCR of the TCR CDR3 employed the HTBI primer set. TCRdb independently ran MiXCR on the multiplex PCR reads; one entry per CDR3 protein. The table includes fewer than 650,000 distinct CDR3 sequences, 11% to 15% detected once. Sequencing used blood. The receptors were sampled from a woman aged 25 to 39 with Graves' hyperthyroidism that later progressed to Graves' ophthalmopathy.

In this sample, this clonotype turned up many times. V and J are TRBV28 and TRBJ1-5; no clear D gene. V lost 3 bases to trimming and J lost 11 bases, with 11 bases between them. Germline CDR1 is MDHEN and CDR2 is SYDVKM. The CDR3 runs 12 residues. CDR3 in amino acids: CASSLPASSQHF. CDR3 bases: TGTGCCAGCAGTTTGCCCGCCTCGTCCCAGCATTTT.

In this sample, this clonotype turned up many times. The gene calls are TRBV30 and TRBJ1-2, with 8 positions matching TRBD1. Germline V CDR1 and CDR2: GTSNPN, SVGIG (reference sequence). V was pared by 5 bases and J by 3 bases, with 5 bases of the junction left unmatched. This CDR3 comprises 13 residues. CDR3 sequence: CAWDGTGDYGYTF. Here the CDR3 DNA reads TGTGCCTGGGACGGGACAGGAGACTATGGCTACACCTTC.

This clonotype was picked up many times. The gene calls are TRBV15 and TRBJ1-5; the D is unclear. This CDR3 is 13 amino acids long. V was pared by 5 bases and J by 7 bases, with 12 bases between. Germline V CDR1 and CDR2: LNHNV, YYDKDF (reference sequence). CDR3 DNA sequence: TGTGCCACCAGCGTAGAGGCTCGGCAGCCCCAGCATTTT. Translated: CATSVEARQPQHF.

In its sample, this clonotype was seen many times. The chain recombines TRBV18 with TRBJ1-1; D may be TRBD1 (6 bases). The CDR3 is 15 residues long. Looked up from germline, CDR1 is KGHSH and CDR2 is LQKENI. The germline V and J ends were trimmed by 6 bases and 4 bases, with 18 bases remaining between them. Here the CDR3 reads CASSQPQGWGTEAFF. The CDR3 bases are TGTGCCAGCTCCCAACCACAGGGTTGGGGCACTGAAGCTTTCTTT.

This clonotype has only one observation. The chain couples TRBV5-1 to TRBJ2-7; D is undetermined. V was pared by 1 base and J by 1 base, with 12 bases between. Per germline, CDR1 SGHRS and CDR2 YFSETQ. The CDR3 contains 15 residues. CDR3: CASSLLGDPSYEQYF. In DNA, the CDR3 is TGCGCCAGCAGCTTGTTGGGCGATCCTTCCTACGAGCAGTACTTC.

The CDR3 nucleotides are TGTGCCATCAGTCCCGGGCCCGGGAGTTTCTACGAGCAGTACTTC. Its translation: CAISPGPGSFYEQYF. The chain couples TRBV10-3 to TRBJ2-7, with D perhaps matching TRBD2 (6 bases). V dropped 5 bases and J dropped 3 bases, with 17 bases sitting between them. CDR1 and CDR2 (germline): ENHRY, SYGVKD. There are 15 residues in the CDR3.

This clonotype has a handful of counts. This sequence joins TRBV6-2 or TRBV6-3 and TRBJ2-2; 7 bases map to TRBD2. The CDR3 totals 14 residues. With 6 bases clipped from V and 5 bases from J, the junction kept 6 bases outside the gene matches. Germline V gene sequence: CDR1 MNHEY, CDR2 SVGEGT. The CDR3 reads CASSASGTTGELFF. The CDR3 DNA reads TGTGCCAGCAGCGCTAGCGGAACTACCGGGGAGCTGTTTTTT.

This clonotype was recorded at least ten times. The chain combines TRBV20-1 with TRBJ1-1; TRBD1 matches at 8 bases. The CDR3 runs 13 residues. Trimming at V came to 5 bases and at J to 4 bases, leaving 6 bases not matched to a gene. Germline CDR1 DFQATT, CDR2 SNEGSKA (reference sequence). The CDR3 loop is CSAQSTGATEAFF. CDR3 in DNA: TGCAGTGCTCAATCGACAGGGGCCACTGAAGCTTTCTTT.

The gene calls are TRBV15 and TRBJ1-5; 7 bases line up with TRBD1. Looked up from germline, CDR1 is LNHNV and CDR2 is YYDKDF (reference sequence). This CDR3 comprises 14 residues. Unmatched junction bases numbered 4, after V lost 1 base and J lost 7 bases. CDR3 region: CATSRGRGEQPQHF. CDR3 in DNA: TGTGCCACCAGCAGAGGCAGGGGGGAGCAGCCCCAGCATTTT.

Many counts were recorded for this clonotype. The chain uses TRBV12-3 or TRBV12-4 and TRBJ2-6; the D gene could be TRBD1 or TRBD2 (7 bases each). V was clipped by 6 bases and J by 2 bases, with 17 bases between them. This CDR3 contains 17 residues. The CDR3 region is CASSSTTGRAGANVLTF. In DNA, the CDR3 is TGTGCCAGCAGCTCCACGACAGGGAGGGCTGGGGCCAACGTCCTGACTTTC.

At least ten counts were recorded for this clonotype. The V and J genes are TRBV18 and TRBJ1-1, with unresolved D. The CDR3 extends over 15 amino acids. The V gene lost 3 bases and the J gene lost 1 base, with 12 bases spanning the gap. CDR1 KGHSH and CDR2 LQKENI come from the germline V gene. The CDR3 is CASSPQASQNTEAFF. The CDR3 nucleotides are TGTGCCAGCTCACCTCAGGCGTCCCAGAACACTGAAGCTTTCTTT.

In its sample, this clonotype was seen many times. V usage is TRBV6-1 and J usage is TRBJ2-5; D is undetermined. From germline, CDR1 is MNHNS and CDR2 SASEGT. The V end lost 5 bases, the J end lost 6 bases, and 13 bases lay between the germline ends. The CDR3 covers 13 residues. The CDR3 coding sequence is TGTGCCAGCAGTTATAATGGGAAACAGACCCAGTACTTC. Its protein is CASSYNGKQTQYF.

This clonotype was recorded at least ten times. The chain links TRBV28 to TRBJ2-1; TRBD1 matches 8 bases. The CDR3 has 16 amino acids. The junction had 13 bases not matched to a gene; V was cut back by 8 bases and J by 4 bases. CDR1 and CDR2 from the germline V gene are MDHEN and SYDVKM. The CDR3 here is CASPPRGQGLYNEQFF. The CDR3 DNA reads TGTGCCAGCCCCCCCCGAGGACAGGGACTTTACAATGAGCAGTTCTTC.

This clonotype was observed many times. The rearrangement links TRBV11-2 to TRBJ2-3; no reliable D call. This CDR3 has 13 residues. Germline lookup yields CDR1 SGHAT and CDR2 FQNNGV. Trimming pared 3 bases from V and 1 base from J, leaving 5 bases between. CDR3 sequence reads: CASSFTGTDTQYF. The CDR3 bases are TGTGCCAGCAGCTTCACAGGCACAGATACGCAGTATTTT.

This clonotype was seen many times. The CDR3 region is CASSVGGADNEQFF. The CDR3 DNA follows: TGTGCCAGCAGCGTAGGAGGGGCCGACAATGAGCAGTTCTTC. The chain is built from TRBV9 and TRBJ2-1; D is perhaps TRBD1 or TRBD2 (5 bases each). CDR3 length: 14 amino acids. V lost 0 bases, J lost 5 bases, and 9 bases lay in between. Looked up from germline, CDR1 is SGDLS and CDR2 is YYNGEE.

The count of this clonotype is one. This may be a read error, as it is one base from a much larger clone. This sequence joins TRBV2 and TRBJ1-4; 11 nucleotides match TRBD1. The CDR3 extends over 13 amino acids. With V trimmed by 7 bases and J by 10 bases, 5 bases remained unmatched. CDR1 SNHLY and CDR2 FYNNEI come from the germline V gene. CDR3 nucleotides: TGTGCCAGCATGGGACAGGGGGTAGGAAAACTGTTTTTT. Residues: CASMGQGVGKLFF.

This clonotype was picked up many times. The chain combines TRBV11-2 with TRBJ2-1; 9 bases match TRBD2. The CDR3 contains 15 residues. From germline, CDR1 is SGHAT and CDR2 FQNNGV. V lost 5 bases and J lost 7; bases outside the gene matches: 9. The CDR3 DNA sequence: TGTGCCAGCAGCCGTCTTAGCGGGAGATCGAATGAGCAGTTCTTC. Translation: CASSRLSGRSNEQFF.

In this sample, this clonotype turned up many times. The CDR3 region is CASSYAGQGTDTQYF. CDR3 bases: TGTGCCAGCAGTTACGCGGGACAGGGCACAGATACGCAGTATTTT. V and J are TRBV6-1 and TRBJ2-3, with 8 bases aligning to TRBD1. V lost 5 bases to trimming and J lost 1 base; unmatched junction nucleotides: 5. Germline loops: CDR1 MNHNS, CDR2 SASEGT. This CDR3 is 15 amino acids long.

This clonotype was seen at least ten times. The chain joins TRBV13 to TRBJ1-1; weak D call: TRBD1 (6 bases). Trimming pared 5 bases from V and 6 bases from J, leaving 22 bases between. The length of the CDR3 is 16 residues. Germline-derived CDR1 and CDR2 are PRHDT and FYEKMQ (reference sequence). The CDR3 reads CASSTPLGWGGPEAFF. The CDR3 nucleotides read TGTGCCAGCAGCACTCCCCTGGGATGGGGGGGGCCTGAAGCTTTCTTT. Full variable domain (missing parts from reference TRBV13 and TRBJ1-1): AAGVIQSPRHLIKEKRETATLKCYPIPRHDTVYWYQQGPGQDPQFLISFYEKMQSDKGSIPDRFSAQQFSDYHSELNMSSLELGDSALYFCASSTPLGWGGPEAFFGQGTRLTVV.

This clonotype has only a few counts. This chain links TRBV5-1 with TRBJ2-1; TRBD2 matches at 9 bases. Trimming removed 2 bases from V and 3 bases from J; junction bases left unmatched: 3. Germline lookup yields CDR1 SGHRS and CDR2 YFSETQ. This CDR3 is 15 amino acids long. This chain's CDR3 is CASSLPSGVYNEQFF. The CDR3 DNA follows: TGCGCCAGCAGCTTACCTAGCGGGGTCTACAATGAGCAGTTCTTC.

This clonotype was counted many times. This chain uses TRBV9 with TRBJ2-1; 15 positions agree with TRBD2. Trimming at V came to 4 bases and at J to 7 bases, leaving 6 bases not matched to a gene. This CDR3 has 16 residues. Germline loops: CDR1 SGDLS, CDR2 YYNGEE. The CDR3 loop reads CASSLWTSGRVNEQFF. CDR3 sequence (DNA): TGTGCCAGCAGCCTGTGGACTAGCGGGAGGGTTAATGAGCAGTTCTTC.

This clonotype was picked up many times. The chain links TRBV28 to TRBJ2-5, with 8 nucleotides matching TRBD2. J was trimmed by 0 bases and V by 3 bases; bases with no gene match: 9. Germline values: CDR1 MDHEN, CDR2 SYDVKM. This CDR3 has 17 residues. The CDR3 protein is CASSLGPTSGDQETQYF. The DNA for the CDR3 is TGTGCCAGCAGTTTGGGGCCTACTAGCGGAGACCAAGAGACCCAGTACTTC.

This clonotype was seen ten or more times. The chain recombines TRBV12-5 with TRBJ2-4; perhaps TRBD2 as D (6 bases). The CDR3 extends over 15 amino acids. V was pared by 2 bases and J by 0 bases, with 8 bases between. Looked up from germline, CDR1 is LGHNT and CDR2 is FRNRAP. This CDR3 reads CASGLLGLAKNIQYF. CDR3 nucleotide sequence: TGTGCTAGTGGTTTGTTGGGACTAGCCAAAAACATTCAGTACTTC.

This clonotype showed up many times. This rearrangement joins TRBV12-3 or TRBV12-4 to TRBJ2-3; D remains unclear. The CDR3 is 13 amino acids. The germline V and J ends were trimmed by 3 bases and 3 bases, with 7 bases remaining between them. The chain's CDR3 is CASSLFRTDTQYF. CDR3 sequence (DNA): TGTGCCAGCAGTTTGTTTAGAACAGATACGCAGTATTTT.

Concerning this clonotype: This may arise from a read error, as a much more abundant clone is one base away. The chain carries TRBV6-1 and TRBJ2-1, with 10 bases matching TRBD2. The CDR3 has 15 residues. Germline CDR1 is MNHNS and CDR2 is SASEGT. CDR3 nucleotides: TGTGCCTGCAGTATAAGCGGGAGGGGAGGGAATGAGCAGTTCTTC. This sequence encodes CACSISGRGGNEQFF.

The chain combines TRBV28 with TRBJ2-1; TRBD2 aligns across 11 bases. The CDR3 runs 14 residues. CDR1 MDHEN and CDR2 SYDVKM come from the germline V gene. The J segment lost 9 bases and the V segment lost 5 bases, leaving 6 bases of the junction unmatched. CDR3 loop: CASSSSGRVGEQFF. DNA of the CDR3: TGTGCCAGCAGTAGTAGCGGGAGGGTTGGTGAGCAGTTCTTC.

This clonotype was recorded at least ten times. This rearrangement joins TRBV18 to TRBJ2-3; D unresolved. CDR3 length: 14 amino acids. The ends were cut back, 5 bases at V and 1 base at J, with 10 bases in the middle. Germline V lookup: CDR1 KGHSH, CDR2 LQKENI. The CDR3: CASSMSTGTDTQYF. Written as DNA, the CDR3 is TGTGCCAGCTCAATGTCGACGGGCACAGATACGCAGTATTTT.

A note on this clonotype: A single base separates this from a much larger clone, so it may be a read error. This chain connects TRBV30 to TRBJ2-7, with 9 bases matching TRBD1. The CDR3 extends over 14 amino acids. J lost 4 bases, V lost 2 bases, and 6 bases had no gene match. Germline V gene data show CDR1 as GTSNPN and CDR2 as SVGIG (reference sequence). The CDR3 nucleotides are TGTGCCTGGAGTCGGCACAGGGGGCAATACGAGCAGTACTTC. It yields the protein CAWSRHRGQYEQYF.

This clonotype was detected a few times. V gene TRBV30 combines with J gene TRBJ1-6; D is undetermined. The germline V gene encodes CDR1 GTSNPN and CDR2 SVGIG (reference sequence). CDR3 size: 15 residues. Trimming stripped 0 bases from V and 0 bases from J, with 6 bases between. CDR3 in DNA: TGTGCCTGGAGTGTAGAGATCTCCTATAATTCACCCCTCCACTTT. Translating gives CAWSVEISYNSPLHF.

This clonotype has ten or more counts. The CDR3 reads CASSLRDRTYEQYF. The CDR3 DNA reads TGTGCCAGCAGTCTCCGGGACAGGACCTACGAGCAGTACTTC. This chain links TRBV28 with TRBJ2-7, with 8 bases identical to TRBD1. Germline V CDR1 and CDR2: MDHEN, SYDVKM. Trimming at V came to 5 bases and at J to 2 bases, leaving 5 bases not matched to a gene. There are 14 residues in the CDR3.

This clonotype was observed many times. V gene TRBV9 combines with J gene TRBJ2-7; tentative D call: TRBD1 (6 bases). Germline CDR1 reads SGDLS; CDR2 reads YYNGEE. Between the trimmed V and J ends, which lost 0 bases and 2 bases, there was a span of 18 bases. This CDR3 region has 17 residues. The CDR3 reads CASSVEAGTTGTYEQYF. In DNA form, the CDR3 reads TGTGCCAGCAGCGTAGAGGCAGGGACAACGGGAACCTACGAGCAGTACTTC.